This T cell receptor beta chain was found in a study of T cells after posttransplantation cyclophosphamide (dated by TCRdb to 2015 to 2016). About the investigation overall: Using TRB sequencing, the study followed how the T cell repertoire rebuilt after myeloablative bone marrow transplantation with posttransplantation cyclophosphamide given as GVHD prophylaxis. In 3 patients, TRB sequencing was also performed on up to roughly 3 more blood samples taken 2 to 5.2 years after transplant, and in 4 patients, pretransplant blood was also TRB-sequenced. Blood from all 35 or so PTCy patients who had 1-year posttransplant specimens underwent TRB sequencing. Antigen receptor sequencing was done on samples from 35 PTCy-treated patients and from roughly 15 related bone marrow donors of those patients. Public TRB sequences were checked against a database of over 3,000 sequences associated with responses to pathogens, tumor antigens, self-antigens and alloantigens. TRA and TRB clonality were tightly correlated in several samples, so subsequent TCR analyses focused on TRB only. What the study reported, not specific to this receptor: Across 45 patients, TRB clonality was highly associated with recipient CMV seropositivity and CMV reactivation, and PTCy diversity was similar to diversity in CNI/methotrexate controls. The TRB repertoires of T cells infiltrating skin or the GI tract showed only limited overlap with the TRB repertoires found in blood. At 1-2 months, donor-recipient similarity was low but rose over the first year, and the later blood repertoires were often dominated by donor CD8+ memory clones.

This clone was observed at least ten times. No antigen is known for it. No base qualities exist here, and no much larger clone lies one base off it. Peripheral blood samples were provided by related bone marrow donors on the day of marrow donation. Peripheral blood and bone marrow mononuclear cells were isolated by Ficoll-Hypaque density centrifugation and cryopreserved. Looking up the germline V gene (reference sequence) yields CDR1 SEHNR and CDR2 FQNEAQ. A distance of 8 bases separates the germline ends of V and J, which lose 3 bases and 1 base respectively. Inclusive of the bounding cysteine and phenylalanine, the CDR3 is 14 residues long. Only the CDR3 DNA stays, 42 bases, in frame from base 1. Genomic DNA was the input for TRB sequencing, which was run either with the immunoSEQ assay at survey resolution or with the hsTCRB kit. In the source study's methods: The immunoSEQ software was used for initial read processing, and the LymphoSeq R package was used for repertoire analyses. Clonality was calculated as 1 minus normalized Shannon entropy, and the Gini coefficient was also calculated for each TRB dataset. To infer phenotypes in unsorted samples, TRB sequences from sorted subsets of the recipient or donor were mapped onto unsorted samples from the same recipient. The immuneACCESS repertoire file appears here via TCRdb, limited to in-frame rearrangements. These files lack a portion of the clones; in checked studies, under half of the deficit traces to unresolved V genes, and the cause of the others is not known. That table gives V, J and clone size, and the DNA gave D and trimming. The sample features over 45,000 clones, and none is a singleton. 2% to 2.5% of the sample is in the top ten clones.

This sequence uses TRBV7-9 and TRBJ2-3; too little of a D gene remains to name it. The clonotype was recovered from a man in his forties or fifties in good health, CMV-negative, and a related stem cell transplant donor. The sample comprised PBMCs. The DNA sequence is TGTGCCAGCAGCTTGATGCAGGGCACAGATACGCAGTATTTT. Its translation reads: CASSLMQGTDTQYF.